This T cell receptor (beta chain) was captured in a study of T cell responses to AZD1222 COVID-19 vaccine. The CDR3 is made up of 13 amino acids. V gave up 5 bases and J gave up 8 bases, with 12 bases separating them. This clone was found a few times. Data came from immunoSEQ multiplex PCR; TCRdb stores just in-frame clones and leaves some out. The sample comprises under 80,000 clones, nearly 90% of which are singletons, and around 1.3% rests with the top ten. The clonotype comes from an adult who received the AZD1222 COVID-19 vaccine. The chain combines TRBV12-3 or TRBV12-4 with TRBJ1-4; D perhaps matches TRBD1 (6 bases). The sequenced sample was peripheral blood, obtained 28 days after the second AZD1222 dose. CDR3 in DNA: TGTGCCAGCAGTCTACAACAGGGAGAAAAACTGTTTTTT. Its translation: CASSLQQGEKLFF.